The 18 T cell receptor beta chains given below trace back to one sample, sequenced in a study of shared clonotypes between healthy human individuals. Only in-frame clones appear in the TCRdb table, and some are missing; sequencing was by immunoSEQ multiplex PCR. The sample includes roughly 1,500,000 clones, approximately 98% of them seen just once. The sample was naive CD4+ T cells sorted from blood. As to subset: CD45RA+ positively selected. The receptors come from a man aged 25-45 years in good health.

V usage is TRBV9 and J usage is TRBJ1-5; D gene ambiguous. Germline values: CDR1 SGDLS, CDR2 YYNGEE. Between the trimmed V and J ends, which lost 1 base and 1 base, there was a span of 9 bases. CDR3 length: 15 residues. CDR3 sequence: CASSVSWNSNQPQHF. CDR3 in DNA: TGTGCCAGCAGCGTATCGTGGAACAGCAATCAGCCCCAGCATTTT.

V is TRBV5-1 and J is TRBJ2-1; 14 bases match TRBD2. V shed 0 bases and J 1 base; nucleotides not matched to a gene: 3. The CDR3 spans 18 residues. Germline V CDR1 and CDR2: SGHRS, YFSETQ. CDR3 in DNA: TGCGCCAGCAGCTTGGAGGGACTAGCGGGGGTTTCCTACAATGAGCAGTTCTTC. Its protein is CASSLEGLAGVSYNEQFF.

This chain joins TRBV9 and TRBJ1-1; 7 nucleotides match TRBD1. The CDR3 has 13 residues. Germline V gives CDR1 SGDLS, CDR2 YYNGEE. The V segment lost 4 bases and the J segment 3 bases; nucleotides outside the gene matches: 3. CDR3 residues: CASSFDRDTEAFF. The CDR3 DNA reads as TGTGCCAGCAGCTTCGACAGGGACACTGAAGCTTTCTTT.

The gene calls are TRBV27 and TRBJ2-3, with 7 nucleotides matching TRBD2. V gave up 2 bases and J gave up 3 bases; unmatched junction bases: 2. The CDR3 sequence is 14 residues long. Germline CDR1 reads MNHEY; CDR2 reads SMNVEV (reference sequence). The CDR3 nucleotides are TGTGCCAGCAGTTTAAGCGGGGAGACAGATACGCAGTATTTT. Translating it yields CASSLSGETDTQYF.

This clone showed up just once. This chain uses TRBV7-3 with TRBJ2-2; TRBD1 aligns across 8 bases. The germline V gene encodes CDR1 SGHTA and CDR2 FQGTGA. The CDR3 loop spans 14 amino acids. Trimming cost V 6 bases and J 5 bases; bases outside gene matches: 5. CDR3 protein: CASRPRTGTGELFF. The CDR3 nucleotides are TGTGCCAGCAGACCGAGGACAGGGACCGGGGAGCTGTTTTTT.

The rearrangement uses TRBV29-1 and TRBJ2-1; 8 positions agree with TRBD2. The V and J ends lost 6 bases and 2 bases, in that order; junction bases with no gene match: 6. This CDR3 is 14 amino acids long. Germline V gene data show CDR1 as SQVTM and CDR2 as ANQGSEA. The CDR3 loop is CSVRGLVAYNEQFF. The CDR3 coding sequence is TGCAGCGTAAGGGGACTAGTCGCCTACAATGAGCAGTTCTTC.

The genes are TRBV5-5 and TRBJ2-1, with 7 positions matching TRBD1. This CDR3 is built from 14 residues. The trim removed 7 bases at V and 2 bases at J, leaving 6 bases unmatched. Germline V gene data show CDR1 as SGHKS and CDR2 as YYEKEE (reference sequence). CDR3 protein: CASLLGQTYNEQFF. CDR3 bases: TGTGCCAGCTTGTTGGGACAGACCTACAATGAGCAGTTCTTC. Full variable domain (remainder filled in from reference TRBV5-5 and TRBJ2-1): DAGVTQSPTHLIKTRGQQVTLRCSPISGHKSVSWYQQVLGQGPQFIFQYYEKEERGRGNFPDRFSARQFPNYSSELNVNALLLGDSALYLCASLLGQTYNEQFFGPGTRLTVL.

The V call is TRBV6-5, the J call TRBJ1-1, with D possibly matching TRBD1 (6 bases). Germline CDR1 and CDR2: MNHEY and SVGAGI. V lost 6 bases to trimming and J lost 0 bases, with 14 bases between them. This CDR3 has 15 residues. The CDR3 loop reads CASRSSGHMNTEAFF. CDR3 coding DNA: TGTGCCAGCAGGTCCTCGGGACACATGAACACTGAAGCTTTCTTT.

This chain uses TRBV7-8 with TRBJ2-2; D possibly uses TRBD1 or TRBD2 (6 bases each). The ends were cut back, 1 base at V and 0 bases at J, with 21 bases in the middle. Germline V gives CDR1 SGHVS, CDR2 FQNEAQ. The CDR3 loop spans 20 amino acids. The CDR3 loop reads CASSLVVWGAAGPNTGELFF. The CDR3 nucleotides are TGTGCCAGCAGCTTAGTTGTTTGGGGGGCGGCGGGGCCGAACACCGGGGAGCTGTTTTTT.

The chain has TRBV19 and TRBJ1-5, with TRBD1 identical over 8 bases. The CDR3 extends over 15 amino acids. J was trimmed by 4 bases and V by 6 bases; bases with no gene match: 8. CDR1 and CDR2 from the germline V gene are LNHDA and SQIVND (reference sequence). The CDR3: CASRAQGAGNQPQHF. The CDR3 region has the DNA TGTGCCAGTAGGGCGCAGGGGGCTGGGAATCAGCCCCAGCATTTT.

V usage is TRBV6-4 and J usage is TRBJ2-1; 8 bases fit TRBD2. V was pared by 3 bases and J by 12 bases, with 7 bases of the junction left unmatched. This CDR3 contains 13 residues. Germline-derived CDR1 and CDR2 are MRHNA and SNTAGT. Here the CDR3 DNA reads TGTGCCAGCAGTGATATCAGAGCGGGGGTGCAGTTCTTC. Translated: CASSDIRAGVQFF.

CDR3 protein: CASSLDPGPIYGYTF. The CDR3 nucleotides are TGTGCCAGCAGTTTAGATCCAGGGCCTATCTATGGCTACACCTTC. The chain has TRBV27 and TRBJ1-2, with D tentatively TRBD1 (5 bases). V lost 2 bases and J lost 4, with 14 bases in between. The CDR3 is 15 amino acids. Germline V gene data show CDR1 as MNHEY and CDR2 as SMNVEV (reference sequence).

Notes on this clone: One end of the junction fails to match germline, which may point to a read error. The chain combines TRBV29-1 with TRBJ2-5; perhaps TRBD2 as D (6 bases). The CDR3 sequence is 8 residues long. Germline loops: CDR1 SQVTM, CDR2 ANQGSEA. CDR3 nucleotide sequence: TGCAGCGCCCAAGGAGGGGACTTC. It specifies CSAQGGDF.

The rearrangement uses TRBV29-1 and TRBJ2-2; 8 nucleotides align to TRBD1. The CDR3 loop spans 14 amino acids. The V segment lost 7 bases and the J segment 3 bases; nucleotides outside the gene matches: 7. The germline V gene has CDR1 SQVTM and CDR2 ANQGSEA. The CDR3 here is CSAGQGRDTGELFF. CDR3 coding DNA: TGCAGCGCCGGACAGGGAAGGGACACCGGGGAGCTGTTTTTT.

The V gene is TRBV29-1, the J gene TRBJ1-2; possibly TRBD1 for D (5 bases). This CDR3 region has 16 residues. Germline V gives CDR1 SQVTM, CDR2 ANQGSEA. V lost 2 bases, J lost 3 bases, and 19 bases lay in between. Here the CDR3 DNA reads TGCAGCGTTGAAATAGGGTCAGGGAGGTATGACTATGGCTACACCTTC. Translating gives CSVEIGSGRYDYGYTF.

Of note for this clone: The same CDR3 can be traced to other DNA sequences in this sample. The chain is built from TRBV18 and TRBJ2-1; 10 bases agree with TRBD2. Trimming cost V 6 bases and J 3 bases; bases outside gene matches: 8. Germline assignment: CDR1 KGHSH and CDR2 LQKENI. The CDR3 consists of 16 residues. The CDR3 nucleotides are TGTGCCAGCTCCCCGAGGACTAGCGGAGGCTACAATGAGCAGTTCTTC. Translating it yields CASSPRTSGGYNEQFF. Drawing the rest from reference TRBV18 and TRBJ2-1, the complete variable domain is NAGVMQNPRHLVRRRGQEARLRCSPMKGHSHVYWYRQLPEEGLKFMVYLQKENIIDESGMPKERFSAEFPKEGPSILRIQQVVRGDSAAYFCASSPRTSGGYNEQFFGPGTRLTVL.

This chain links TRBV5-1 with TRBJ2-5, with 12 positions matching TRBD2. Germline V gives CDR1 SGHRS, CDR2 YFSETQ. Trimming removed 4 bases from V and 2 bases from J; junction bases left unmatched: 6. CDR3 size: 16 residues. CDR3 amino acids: CASSPLTSGGQETQYF. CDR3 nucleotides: TGCGCCAGCAGCCCCTTGACTAGCGGGGGTCAAGAGACCCAGTACTTC.

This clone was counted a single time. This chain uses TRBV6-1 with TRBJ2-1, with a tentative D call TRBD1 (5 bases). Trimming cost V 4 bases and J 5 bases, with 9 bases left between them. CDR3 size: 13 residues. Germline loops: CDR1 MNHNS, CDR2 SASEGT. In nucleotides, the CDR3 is TGTGCCAGCAGTGGACAGTATGACAATGAGCAGTTCTTC. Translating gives CASSGQYDNEQFF.